This T cell receptor (beta chain) was captured by sequencing in a study of T cell changes during pregnancy in multiple sclerosis. Only in-frame clones appear in the TCRdb table, and some are missing; sequencing was by immunoSEQ multiplex PCR. Among roughly 64,000 clones, 96% were seen once, and the ten largest hold 2% to 2.5%. V dropped 0 bases and J dropped 0; count of bases not matched to a gene: 9. Per germline, CDR1 SGHAT and CDR2 FQNNGV. The CDR3 runs 18 residues. The specimen comprised CD8+ T cells from peripheral blood mononuclear cells, sampled after pregnancy. This chain connects TRBV11-2 to TRBJ1-1; 8 nucleotides agree with TRBD1. This TCR came from a female donor with multiple sclerosis, enrolled in a pregnancy study. CDR3 coding DNA: TGTGCCAGCAGCTTAGACACTCTGGGGACAGGAGTGAACACTGAAGCTTTCTTT. Translation: CASSLDTLGTGVNTEAFF. Variable domain in full (rest from reference TRBV11-2 and TRBJ1-1): EAGVAQSPRYKIIEKRQSVAFWCNPISGHATLYWYQQILGQGPKLLIQFQNNGVVDDSQLPKDRFSAERLKGVDSTLKIQPAKLEDSAVYLCASSLDTLGTGVNTEAFFGQGTRLTVV.